One sample yielded the 14 T cell receptor beta chains listed below, sequenced in a study of identical twins. TCRdb reprocessed the 5' RACE reads with MiXCR, giving one entry per CDR3 protein. The table shows about 720,000 distinct CDR3 sequences, with around 8.3% occurring only once. The sample also formed part of further work on yellow fever vaccine responses in identical twins.

Sequencing was carried out using PBMCs. The receptors shown here come from a woman under 30 in good health.

This clonotype was observed at least ten times. This chain uses TRBV7-2 with TRBJ2-2, with D possibly matching TRBD1 (6 bases). The V gene lost 2 bases and the J gene lost 6 bases, with 10 bases spanning the gap. There are 14 residues in the CDR3. Germline loops: CDR1 SGHTA, CDR2 FQGNSA. This CDR3 reads CASSLSRGAGELFF. The DNA for the CDR3 is TGTGCCAGCAGCTTATCCAGGGGAGCCGGGGAGCTGTTTTTT.

The chain uses TRBV24-1 and TRBJ1-5; D might be TRBD1 (5 bases). Between the trimmed V and J ends, which lost 1 base and 3 bases, there was a span of 6 bases. Germline CDR1 is KGHDR and CDR2 is SFDVKD. The CDR3 loop spans 14 amino acids. CDR3 coding DNA: TGTGCCACCAGTGATTTAGGGGTCAATCAGCCCCAGCATTTT. Its protein is CATSDLGVNQPQHF.

The CDR3 is CASSLSPKRTQYF. CDR3 coding DNA: TGTGCCAGCAGCTTAAGTCCCAAGAGAACCCAGTACTTC. J is TRBJ2-5 and V is TRBV7-3, with no clear D. The V and J ends lost 1 base and 8 bases respectively, with 11 bases between them. This CDR3 spans 13 amino acids. The germline CDR1 and CDR2 sequences are SGHTA and FQGTGA.

The gene calls are TRBV25-1 and TRBJ2-2, with 7 bases fitting TRBD1. Germline V gene lookup returns CDR1 MGHDK and CDR2 SYGVNS. The ends lost 4 bases at V and 2 bases at J; junction bases unmatched: 1. The CDR3 contains 14 residues. This CDR3 reads CASSGDSNTGELFF. In DNA form, the CDR3 reads TGTGCCAGCAGTGGGGACAGCAACACCGGGGAGCTGTTTTTT.

This chain joins TRBV13 and TRBJ2-5; the match to TRBD1 covers 11 bases. Germline lookup yields CDR1 PRHDT and CDR2 FYEKMQ (reference sequence). The CDR3 loop spans 20 amino acids. V lost 1 base to trimming and J lost 1 base; unmatched junction nucleotides: 14. The CDR3 DNA is TGTGCCAGCAGCTTAGTGGGGTCCGGGACAGGGGGTTTGGCCCAAGAGACCCAGTACTTC. This encodes CASSLVGSGTGGLAQETQYF.

J is TRBJ1-1 and V is TRBV5-6; TRBD1 might be the D (6 bases). Germline-derived CDR1 and CDR2 are SGHDT and YYEEEE. This CDR3 has 13 residues. Trimming took 4 bases from V and 6 from J, leaving 13 bases between them. The CDR3 bases are TGTGCCAGCAGCGCCCCGAAGGGGGCTGAAGCTTTCTTT. Translating it yields CASSAPKGAEAFF.

The table lists this clonotype with many counts. The chain has TRBV7-2 and TRBJ2-3, with no clear D. Between the trimmed V and J ends, which lost 1 base and 2 bases, there was a span of 10 bases. CDR1 is SGHTA, CDR2 FQGNSA, per germline. The CDR3 has 15 amino acids. CDR3 region: CASSLDLVPTDTQYF. DNA of the CDR3: TGTGCCAGCAGCTTAGACCTAGTTCCCACAGATACGCAGTATTTT.

This clonotype has ten or more counts. The J gene is TRBJ1-6, the V gene TRBV20-1, with D maybe TRBD1 (5 bases). In germline, CDR1 is DFQATT, CDR2 SNEGSKA (reference sequence). The CDR3 contains 13 residues. V lost 4 bases and J 10 bases, leaving 14 bases between the germline ends. CDR3 nucleotide sequence: TGCAGTGCTACCGGGACGCAAGACTCACCCCTCCACTTT. Translating gives CSATGTQDSPLHF.

There are many counts of this clonotype. The rearrangement uses TRBV6-5 and TRBJ2-3, with 8 positions matching TRBD1. In germline, CDR1 is MNHEY, CDR2 SVGAGI. The CDR3 totals 14 residues. V lost 8 bases, J lost 4 bases, and 8 bases stayed unmatched. For the CDR3, the DNA is TGTGCCAGCCGTTGGGACAGGCTTGCAGATACGCAGTATTTT. Translation gives CASRWDRLADTQYF.

In its sample, this clonotype was seen many times. The CDR3 coding sequence is TGTGCCAGCAGGCGACAGGGCACAGATACGCAGTATTTT. Its protein product is CASRRQGTDTQYF. J is TRBJ2-3 and V is TRBV6-2 or TRBV6-3; TRBD1 is a possible D gene (6 bases). Between the trimmed V and J ends, which lost 6 bases and 1 base, there was a span of 8 bases. The CDR3 is 13 residues long. The V gene's germline CDR1 is MNHEY and CDR2 SVGEGT.

This clonotype has more than one count but fewer than ten. The chain carries TRBV6-2 or TRBV6-3 and TRBJ1-5; D uncertain. This CDR3 contains 13 residues. Germline V lookup: CDR1 MNHEY, CDR2 SVGEGT. Between the trimmed V and J ends, which lost 5 bases and 1 base, there was a span of 6 bases. CDR3 coding DNA: TGTGCCAGCAGTGGGTGGAGCAATCAGCCCCAGCATTTT. Its translation: CASSGWSNQPQHF.

This rearrangement joins TRBV4-2 to TRBJ2-3; weak D call: TRBD2 (5 bases). Between the trimmed V and J ends, which lost 0 bases and 2 bases, there was a span of 9 bases. Germline CDR1 is LGHNA and CDR2 is YNFKEQ. This CDR3 is built from 15 residues. The CDR3 reads CASSQDHGITDTQYF. The CDR3 DNA follows: TGTGCCAGCAGCCAAGATCACGGGATCACAGATACGCAGTATTTT.

This clonotype has only a few counts. The junction does not match germline at one end; this may be a read error. V usage is TRBV7-9 and J usage is TRBJ2-1, with TRBD2 matching 10 bases. This CDR3 contains 16 residues. Germline assignment: CDR1 SEHNR and CDR2 FQNEAQ (reference sequence). The CDR3 spells CAGSKKRGGLHNEQFF. CDR3 DNA sequence: TGTGCCGGCAGCAAGAAGCGGGGGGGCCTACACAATGAGCAGTTCTTC.

This clonotype turned up a few times. The chain carries TRBV6-1 and TRBJ2-1; D perhaps matches TRBD2 (7 bases). Germline V gene sequence: CDR1 MNHNS, CDR2 SASEGT. V was pared by 4 bases and J by 0 bases, with 13 bases between. This CDR3 comprises 16 residues. CDR3 in amino acids: CASSGGGRSSYNEQFF. In DNA form, the CDR3 reads TGTGCCAGCAGTGGGGGGGGCCGGAGCTCCTACAATGAGCAGTTCTTC.